The sequence of this T cell receptor beta chain was determined in a study of blood T cell repertoires in COVID-19. In the original workflow: By means of reference gene primer amplification, nucleated cell counts were estimated. Here immunoSEQ multiplex PCR was the method, and the copy in TCRdb shows in-frame clones only, minus some. D and trimming come from the DNA, and the V and J calls and clone size come from that table. This sample yields tens of thousands of clones, of which 80% to 90% are seen a single time; under 1.5% belongs to the top ten. Sequences were obtained from peripheral blood. The source of this sequence is a woman aged 60-75 years with acute or convalescent COVID-19.

The CDR3 bases are TGTGCCACCAGCATCGGACTAGCGGGGTCCTCCTACAATGAGCAGTTCTTC. It is translated as CATSIGLAGSSYNEQFF. This sequence joins TRBV15 and TRBJ2-1; TRBD2 agrees at 12 bases. The CDR3 sequence is 17 residues long. Germline values: CDR1 LNHNV, CDR2 YYDKDF (reference sequence). With 4 bases clipped from V and 0 bases from J, the junction kept 4 bases outside the gene matches.